The clone carrying this T cell receptor (beta chain) was recorded only once. Its target is unknown. These data are taken from a study of shared clonotypes between healthy human individuals. Study-level information: The study used three CD4 naive, three CD4 memory, two CD8 naive and one CD8 memory plate per donor.

The table came from immunoSEQ multiplex PCR; TCRdb's copy has only in-frame clones and leaves some out. The sample holds some 1,400,000 clones, roughly 95% seen once. Naive CD4+ cells were CD45RA-selected; the remaining cells were memory. V dropped 4 bases and J dropped 0; count of bases not matched to a gene: 6. The CDR3 has 17 residues. From germline, CDR1 is MNHNS and CDR2 SASEGT. Study-wide points: Across several donors, naive CD4 shared approximately 4.5%, naive CD8 over 3%, memory CD4 roughly 2.3%, memory CD8 0.35% to 0.5%.

The TCR comes from a man aged 30 to 45 in good health. Sequenced sample: naive CD4+ T cells sorted from blood. Specified subset: CD45RA+ positively selected. This chain links TRBV6-1 with TRBJ2-1; TRBD2 agrees at 10 bases. CDR3 loop: CASSALASGSSYNEQFF. The CDR3 region has the DNA TGTGCCAGCAGTGCTTTGGCTAGCGGGAGCTCCTACAATGAGCAGTTCTTC.